The entry that follows covers one T cell receptor beta chain sequence. Between the trimmed V and J ends, which lost 0 bases and 11 bases, there was a span of 14 bases. Per the germline V gene, CDR1 is SGHKS and CDR2 is YYEKEE (reference sequence). The CDR3 totals 13 residues. The data stem from a study of blood T cells in healthy people across ages. Together with a sample-barcoded 5' primer, a J-beta primer mix was included in a second PCR lasting about 7 to 12 cycles. A minimum of 2.5 million CDR3-containing paired-end reads was obtained for each sample. Each CDR3 protein gets one entry after TCRdb re-called the 5' RACE reads with MiXCR. The sample carries 760,000 or so distinct CDR3 sequences, more than 20% recorded once. These data were likewise used in another study, on T cells of mothers and their children.

The sequenced material came from blood. This TCR came from a boy aged 5-17 years in good health. The genes are TRBV5-5 and TRBJ2-5; no clear D gene. CDR3 residues: CASSLERLTEQYF. CDR3 DNA: TGTGCCAGCAGCTTGGAAAGGTTAACAGAGCAGTACTTC.